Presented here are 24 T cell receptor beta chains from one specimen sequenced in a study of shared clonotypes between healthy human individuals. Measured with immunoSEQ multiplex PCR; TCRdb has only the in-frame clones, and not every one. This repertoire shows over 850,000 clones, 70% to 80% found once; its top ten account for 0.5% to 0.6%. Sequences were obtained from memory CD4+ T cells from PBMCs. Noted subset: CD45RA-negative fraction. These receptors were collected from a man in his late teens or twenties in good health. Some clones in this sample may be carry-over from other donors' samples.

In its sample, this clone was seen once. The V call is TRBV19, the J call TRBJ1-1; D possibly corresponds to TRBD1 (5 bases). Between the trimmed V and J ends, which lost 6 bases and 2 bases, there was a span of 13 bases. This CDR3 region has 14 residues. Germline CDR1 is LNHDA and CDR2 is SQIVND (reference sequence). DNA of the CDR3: TGTGCCAGTAGCTGGGGGGGACTAAACACTGAAGCTTTCTTT. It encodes CASSWGGLNTEAFF. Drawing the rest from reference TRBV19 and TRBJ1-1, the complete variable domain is DGGITQSPKYLFRKEGQNVTLSCEQNLNHDAMYWYRQDPGQGLRLIYYSQIVNDFQKGDIAEGYSVSREKKESFPLTVTSAQKNPTAFYLCASSWGGLNTEAFFGQGTRLTVV.

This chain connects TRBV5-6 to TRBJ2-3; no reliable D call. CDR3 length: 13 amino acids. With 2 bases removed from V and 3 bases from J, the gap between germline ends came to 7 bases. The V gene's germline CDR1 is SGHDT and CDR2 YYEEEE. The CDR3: CASSFSSTDTQYF. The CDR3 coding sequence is TGTGCCAGCAGCTTTTCTTCAACAGATACGCAGTATTTT.

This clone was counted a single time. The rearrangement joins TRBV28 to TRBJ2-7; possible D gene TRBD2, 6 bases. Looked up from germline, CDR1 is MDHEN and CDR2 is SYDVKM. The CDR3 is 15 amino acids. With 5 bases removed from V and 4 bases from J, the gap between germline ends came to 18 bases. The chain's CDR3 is CASSGTGGMGYEQYF. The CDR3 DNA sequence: TGTGCCAGCAGTGGGACGGGCGGGATGGGGTACGAGCAGTACTTC.

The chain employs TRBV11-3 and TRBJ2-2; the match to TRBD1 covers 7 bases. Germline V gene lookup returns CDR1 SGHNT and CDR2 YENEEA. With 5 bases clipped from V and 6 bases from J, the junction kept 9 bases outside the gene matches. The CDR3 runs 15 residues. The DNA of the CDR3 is TGTGCCAGCAGCGAAAGTTACAGGGGCGCCGGGGAGCTGTTTTTT. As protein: CASSESYRGAGELFF.

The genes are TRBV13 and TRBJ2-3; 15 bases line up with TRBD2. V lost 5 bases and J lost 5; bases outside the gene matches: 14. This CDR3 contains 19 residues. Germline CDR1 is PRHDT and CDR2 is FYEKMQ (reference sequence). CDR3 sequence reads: CASSLGLAGGPGYGDTQYF. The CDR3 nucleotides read TGTGCCAGCAGCCTGGGACTAGCGGGAGGCCCGGGGTATGGAGATACGCAGTATTTT.

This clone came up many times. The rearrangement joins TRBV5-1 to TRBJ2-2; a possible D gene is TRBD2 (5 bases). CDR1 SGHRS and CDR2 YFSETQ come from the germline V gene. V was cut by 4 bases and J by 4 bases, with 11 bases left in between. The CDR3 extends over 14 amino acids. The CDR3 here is CASSPSAGTGELFF. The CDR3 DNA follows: TGCGCCAGCAGCCCCTCTGCGGGCACCGGGGAGCTGTTTTTT.

The CDR3 spells CASSFITGWSSYEQYF. The CDR3 DNA reads TGTGCCAGCAGCTTCATTACAGGCTGGAGCTCCTACGAGCAGTACTTC. V gene TRBV7-8 combines with J gene TRBJ2-7; D is possibly TRBD1 (5 bases). Looked up from germline, CDR1 is SGHVS and CDR2 is FQNEAQ. V shed 3 bases and J shed 0 bases, with 15 bases lying between them. This CDR3 is 16 amino acids long.

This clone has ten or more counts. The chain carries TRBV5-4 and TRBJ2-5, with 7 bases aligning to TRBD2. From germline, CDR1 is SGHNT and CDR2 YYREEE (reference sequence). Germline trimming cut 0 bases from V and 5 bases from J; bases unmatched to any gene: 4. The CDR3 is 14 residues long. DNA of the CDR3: TGTGCCAGCAGCTTGGGGGGAGGGAAGGAGACCCAGTACTTC. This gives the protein CASSLGGGKETQYF.

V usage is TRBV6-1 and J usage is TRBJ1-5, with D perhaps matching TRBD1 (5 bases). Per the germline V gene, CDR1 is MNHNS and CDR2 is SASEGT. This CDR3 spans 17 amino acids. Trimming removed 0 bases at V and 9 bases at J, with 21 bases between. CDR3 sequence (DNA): TGTGCCAGCAGTGAAGCCTGGGGGAGGGCTCAAAGTTGGCCCCAGCATTTT. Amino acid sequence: CASSEAWGRAQSWPQHF.

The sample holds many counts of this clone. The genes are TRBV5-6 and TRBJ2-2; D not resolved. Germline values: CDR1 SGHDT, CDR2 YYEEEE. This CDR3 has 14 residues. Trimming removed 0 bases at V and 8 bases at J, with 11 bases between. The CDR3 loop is CASSLAQLSGELFF. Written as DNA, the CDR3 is TGTGCCAGCAGCTTGGCGCAGCTTTCAGGGGAGCTGTTTTTT.

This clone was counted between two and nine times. CDR3 sequence: CASSQGLGDEQYF. The CDR3, as DNA: TGTGCCAGCAGCCAAGGGCTGGGGGACGAGCAGTACTTC. This chain connects TRBV11-2 to TRBJ2-7; D may match TRBD1 or TRBD2 (5 bases each). This CDR3 is 13 amino acids long. Looked up from germline, CDR1 is SGHAT and CDR2 is FQNNGV. V lost 5 bases and J 5 bases, leaving 13 bases between the germline ends. The full variable domain, its missing parts supplied by reference TRBV11-2 and TRBJ2-7, is EAGVAQSPRYKIIEKRQSVAFWCNPISGHATLYWYQQILGQGPKLLIQFQNNGVVDDSQLPKDRFSAERLKGVDSTLKIQPAKLEDSAVYLCASSQGLGDEQYFGPGTRLTVT.

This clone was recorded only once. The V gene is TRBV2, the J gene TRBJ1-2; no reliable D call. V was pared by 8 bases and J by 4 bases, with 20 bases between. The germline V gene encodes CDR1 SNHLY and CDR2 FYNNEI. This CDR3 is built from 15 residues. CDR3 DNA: TGTGCCAGCTCCCTAGCAGGCAGGACCCTCTATGGCTACACCTTC. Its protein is CASSLAGRTLYGYTF.

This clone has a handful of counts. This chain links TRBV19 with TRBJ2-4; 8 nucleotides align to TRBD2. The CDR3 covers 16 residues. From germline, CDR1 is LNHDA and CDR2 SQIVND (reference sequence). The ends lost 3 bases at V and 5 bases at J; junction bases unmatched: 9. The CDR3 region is CASSIRWREEENIQYF. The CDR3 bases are TGTGCCAGTAGTATTAGGTGGCGGGAGGAGGAAAACATTCAGTACTTC.

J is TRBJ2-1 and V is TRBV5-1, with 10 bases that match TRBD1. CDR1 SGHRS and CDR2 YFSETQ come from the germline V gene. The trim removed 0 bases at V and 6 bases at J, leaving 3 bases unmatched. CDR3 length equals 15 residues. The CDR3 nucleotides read TGCGCCAGCAGCTTGGAGGGACAGGGGTCCAATGAGCAGTTCTTC. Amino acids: CASSLEGQGSNEQFF.

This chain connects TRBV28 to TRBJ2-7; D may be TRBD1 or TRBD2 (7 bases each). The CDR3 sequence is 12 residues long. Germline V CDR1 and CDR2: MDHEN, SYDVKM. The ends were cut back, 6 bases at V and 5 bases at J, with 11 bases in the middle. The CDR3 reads CASRQGRDEQYF. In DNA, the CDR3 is TGTGCCAGCAGACAGGGGAGGGACGAGCAGTACTTC.

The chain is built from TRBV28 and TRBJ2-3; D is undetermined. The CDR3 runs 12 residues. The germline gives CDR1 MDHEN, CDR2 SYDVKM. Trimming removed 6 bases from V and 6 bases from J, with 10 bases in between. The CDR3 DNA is TGTGCCAGCAGCCTCAACCTTGATACGCAGTATTTT. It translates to CASSLNLDTQYF.

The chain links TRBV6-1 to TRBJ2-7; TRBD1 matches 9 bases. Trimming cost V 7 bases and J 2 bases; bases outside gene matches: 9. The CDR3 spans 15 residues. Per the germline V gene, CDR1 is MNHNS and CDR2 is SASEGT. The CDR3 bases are TGTGCCAGCACTTTCCGGGACAGGGTGACCTACGAGCAGTACTTC. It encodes CASTFRDRVTYEQYF.

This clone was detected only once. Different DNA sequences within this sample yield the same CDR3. The CDR3 DNA follows: TGTGCCAGCAGCCCGGGGACTAGCGCATACAATGAGCAGTTCTTC. Amino acid sequence: CASSPGTSAYNEQFF. The genes are TRBV7-2 and TRBJ2-1; 10 positions match TRBD2. Germline V lookup: CDR1 SGHTA, CDR2 FQGNSA. This CDR3 region has 15 residues. V was pared by 5 bases and J by 4 bases, with 5 bases of the junction left unmatched.

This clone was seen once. The CDR3 reads CASSSEQRLNTEAFF. The DNA for the CDR3 is TGTGCCAGCAGTTCCGAACAGAGACTGAACACTGAAGCTTTCTTT. The chain is built from TRBV6-5 and TRBJ1-1; D is unresolved. This CDR3 contains 15 residues. CDR1 and CDR2 from the germline V gene are MNHEY and SVGAGI. V dropped 4 bases and J dropped 0 bases, with 12 bases sitting between them.

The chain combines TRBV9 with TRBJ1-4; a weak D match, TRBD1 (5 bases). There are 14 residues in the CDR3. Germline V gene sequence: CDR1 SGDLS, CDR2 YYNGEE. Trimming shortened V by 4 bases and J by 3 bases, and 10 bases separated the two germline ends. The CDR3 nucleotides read TGTGCCAGCAGCCAGGGCGTTGCTAATGAAAAACTGTTTTTT. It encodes CASSQGVANEKLFF.

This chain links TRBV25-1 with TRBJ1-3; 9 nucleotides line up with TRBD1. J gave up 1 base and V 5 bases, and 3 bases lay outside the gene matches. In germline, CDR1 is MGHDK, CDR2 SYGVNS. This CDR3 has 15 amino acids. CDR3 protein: CASSLQGASGNTIYF. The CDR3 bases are TGTGCCAGCAGTCTACAGGGGGCTTCTGGAAACACCATATATTTT.

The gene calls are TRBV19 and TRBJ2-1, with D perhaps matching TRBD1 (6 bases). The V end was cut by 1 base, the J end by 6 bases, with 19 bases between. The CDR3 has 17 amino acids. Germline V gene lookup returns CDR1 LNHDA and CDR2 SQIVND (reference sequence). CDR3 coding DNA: TGTGCCAGTAGTATAGGACAGGATAGTTGGTACTCCAATGAGCAGTTCTTC. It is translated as CASSIGQDSWYSNEQFF.

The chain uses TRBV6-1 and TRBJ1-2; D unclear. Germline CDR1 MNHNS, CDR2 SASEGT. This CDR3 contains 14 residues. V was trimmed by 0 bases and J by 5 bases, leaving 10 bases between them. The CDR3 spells CASSEALARYGYTF. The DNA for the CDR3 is TGTGCCAGCAGTGAAGCGCTGGCCCGTTATGGCTACACCTTC.

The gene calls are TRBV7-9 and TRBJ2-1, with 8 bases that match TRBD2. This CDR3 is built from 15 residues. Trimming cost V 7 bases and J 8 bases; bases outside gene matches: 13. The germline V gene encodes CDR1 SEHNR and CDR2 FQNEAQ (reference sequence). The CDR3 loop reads CASTRWAAGGDEQFF. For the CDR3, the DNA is TGTGCCAGCACCCGTTGGGCGGCGGGAGGCGATGAGCAGTTCTTC. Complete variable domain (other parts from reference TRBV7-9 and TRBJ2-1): DTGVSQNPRHKITKRGQNVTFRCDPISEHNRLYWYRQTLGQGPEFLTYFQNEAQLEKSRLLSDRFSAERPKGSFSTLEIQRTEQGDSAMYLCASTRWAAGGDEQFFGPGTRLTVL.